This TCR beta chain was sequenced in a study of shared clonotypes between healthy human individuals. Comment on this clone: The antigen remains undetermined. The sample holds other DNA sequences that translate to the same CDR3.

TCRdb's table, derived via immunoSEQ multiplex PCR, lists solely in-frame clones and lacks some. The table shows 750,000 to 1,000,000 clones, with about 92% occurring only once. This CDR3 has 12 residues. V lost 0 bases and J 6 bases, leaving 4 bases between the germline ends. From germline, CDR1 is MGHRA and CDR2 YSYEKL. Whole-study results and caveats: About 5% was the fraction of naive CD4 clonotypes found shared across a few donors. Naive subsets usually exceeded memory subsets in estimated richness. Rarefaction showed that sequencing of sorted subsets was incomplete (despite large depth).

Positive CCR7 selection of CD45RO-negative cells yielded the naive CD8 cells, and terminally differentiated effector memory CD45RA+ cells were excluded. The chain couples TRBV4-1 to TRBJ2-3; D gene unclear. The TCR comes from a young man in good health. Input material: naive CD8+ T cells sorted from blood. The CDR3 loop reads CASSQDGDTQYF. In nucleotides, the CDR3 is TGCGCCAGCAGCCAAGATGGGGATACGCAGTATTTT.